A single TCR beta chain is shown here with its context. Its specificity is not known. The sample belongs to a study of T-cell reconstitution after alpha-beta-depleted transplantation in children. With 3 bases removed from V and 5 bases from J, the gap between germline ends came to 13 bases. CDR3 length: 14 amino acids. Germline CDR1 is SGHAT and CDR2 is FQNNGV. Overall study findings and caveats: Several hundred expanded graft clones reportedly were the source of alpha-beta T cells about two months after transplant. Where some patients showed high TCRbeta diversity at day 60, it came from recipient T cells and thymic progenitors that had survived. T-cell counts and diversity were attributed mostly to newly produced T cells one year after transplant.

TCRbeta library preparation incorporated unique molecular identifiers. TCRdb re-derived calls from the PCR reads in MiXCR, one entry per CDR3 protein. The sample lists around 440,000 distinct CDR3 sequences, 15% to 20% occurring once. The source material was PBMCs, mostly from graft donor cells, sampled 360 days after TCRalphabeta/CD19-depleted stem cell transplant. The receptor was derived from a boy under two years old who had a stem cell transplant for Wiskott-Aldrich syndrome, so the T cells may come from the graft donor. V gene TRBV11-2 combines with J gene TRBJ1-2; possible D gene TRBD1, 6 bases. CDR3 sequence: CASSLRGAVYGYTF. CDR3 DNA sequence: TGTGCCAGCAGCTTGCGGGGGGCCGTGTATGGCTACACCTTC.